This record covers a single TCR beta chain. What this receptor recognizes is not known. Base qualities are not at hand, and no much larger clone is one base apart. The sample comes from a study of radiation and T cells in renal cell carcinoma (TCRdb year 2020). About the study as a whole: The samples were obtained from a clinical trial, where primary renal cell carcinomas were treated with 15 Gy stereotactic body radiation therapy and then removed by nephrectomy 4 weeks afterward. Across all 53 samples, 4 million or so unique CDR3 nucleotide sequences encoding about 2.4 million unique CDR3 amino acid sequences were identified. In total, fewer than 55 samples underwent TCR beta sequencing: some 25 tumors plus 27 peripheral blood samples.

What the time point label conveys for this sample: blood 2 weeks post-SBRT. In the paper's terms, the treatment or condition label means: 15 Gy SBRT to primary tumor, nephrectomy 4 weeks later. Serial peripheral blood from radiation-treated patients was sampled at baseline, 2 weeks and 4 weeks after SBRT to track tumor-enriched clonotypes. All patients had renal cell carcinoma with clear cell pathology. The QIAamp DNA Blood Mini Kit (Qiagen) was used to prepare genomic DNA for TCR sequencing. The analyses included only samples that passed all quality control checks. TCR beta libraries were generated from genomic DNA with the immunoSEQ kit, following the manufacturer's recommendations. To prepare libraries, a first multiplex PCR with proprietary primers was run, followed by a second PCR that added unique barcodes, and a bead cleanup was done after each round. Each sample batch included a kit-provided positive control reaction and a negative control reaction. The final libraries were assessed on an Agilent 4200 TapeStation D1000 ScreenTape, pooled by volume, and quantified by qPCR. Sequencing was performed on an Illumina NextSeq500 with a MidOutput 150-cycle cartridge, and 156 Read1 and 15 Index1 cycles were run with kit custom primers. The pooled library was loaded at roughly 1 pM with roughly 19% PhiX control spiked in. Processing in the source paper ran as follows. The vendor-processed data were analyzed in R, and a clonotype was defined as all T cells that share the same CDR3 nucleotide sequence. In the clone abundance analyses, frequencies were normalized to the 10,000 most abundant clones in each sample. Before analysis, public T cell clones were removed, and these numbered fewer than six per sample on average. A difference in abundance of at least 32-fold between compartments was used to define tumor-enriched and baseline blood-enriched clonotypes. A beta-binomial differential abundance model was used to identify clonotypes that expanded or contracted between blood time points. Similarity between tumor and blood repertoires was quantified using the Baroni-Urbani and Buser coefficient, and groups were compared with two-tailed Wilcoxon tests in R. The source is immuneACCESS, and TCRdb retained only in-frame sequences with V and J called. Part of the clones is not carried over; for the studies checked, unresolved V genes explain less than half of this, and the remainder is unexplained. V and J calls and clone size are given by that table; D and trimming were obtained from the DNA. The sample contains about 130,000 clones, around 81% of them found a single time. 4.5% to 7% of the sample is taken by the ten largest.

Reading the germline V gene (reference sequence) gives CDR1 GTSNPN and CDR2 SVGIG. Reading from cysteine to phenylalanine, the CDR3 counts 17 amino acids. Left in the record is the CDR3 DNA by itself, 51 bases read in frame from the first base. V has 3 bases trimmed and J has 3 bases trimmed; junction bases matching no gene number 16. Overall study outcomes, separate from this receptor: Because pretreatment tumor biopsies were not available, the study could not determine whether clonotypes were already present within the tumor at baseline. Dynamics of the blood repertoire were not tracked past 4 weeks after treatment. In blood, the top tumor clonotypes increased between baseline and 2 weeks post-radiation and then shrank by 4 weeks, which suggests that tumor-resident clones expanded only transiently. The single-armed trial design could not address effects of radiation dose or scheduling on the TCR repertoire.

Source: blood, taken from a patient whose treatment included radiotherapy and nephrectomy. This TCR was sampled from a man aged 50 to 60 with renal cell carcinoma. The V gene is TRBV30 and the J gene is TRBJ2-5, and 7 junctional nucleotides match TRBD1. The nucleotide sequence reads as follows: TGTGCCTGGAGCTCAATACACTTGCCGGGACAGAAAGAGACCCAGTACTTC. Translated, this is CAWSSIHLPGQKETQYF.